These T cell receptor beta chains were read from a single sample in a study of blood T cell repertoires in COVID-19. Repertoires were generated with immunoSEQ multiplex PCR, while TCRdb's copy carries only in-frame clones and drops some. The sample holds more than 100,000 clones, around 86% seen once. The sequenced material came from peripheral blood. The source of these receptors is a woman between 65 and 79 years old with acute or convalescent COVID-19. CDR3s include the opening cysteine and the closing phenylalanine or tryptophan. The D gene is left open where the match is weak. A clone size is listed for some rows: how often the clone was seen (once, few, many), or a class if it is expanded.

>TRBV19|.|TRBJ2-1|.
CASSHMPEVNEQFF
TGTGCCAGTAGTCACATGCCAGAAGTCAATGAGCAGTTCTTC
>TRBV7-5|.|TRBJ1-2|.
CVRSTRYIPPAFSYGYTF
TGTGTCAGAAGCACGCGTTACATCCCGCCAGCGTTCTCCTATGGCTACACCTTC
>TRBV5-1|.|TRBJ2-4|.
CASSLGKSEAWLAKNIQYF
TGCGCCAGCAGCTTGGGGAAGTCGGAAGCGTGGCTAGCCAAAAACATTCAGTACTTC
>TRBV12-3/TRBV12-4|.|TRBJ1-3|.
CASSPGQGATIYF
TGTGCCAGCAGCCCGGGCCAAGGGGCCACCATATATTTT
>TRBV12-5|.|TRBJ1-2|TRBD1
CASGLVQGGNYGYTF
TGTGCTAGTGGTTTGGTACAGGGGGGAAACTATGGCTACACCTTC
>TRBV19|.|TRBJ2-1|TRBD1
CASSTTHGGAGGYRNNEQFF
TGTGCCAGTAGTACCACCCACGGCGGGGCAGGGGGCTATCGTAACAATGAGCAGTTCTTC
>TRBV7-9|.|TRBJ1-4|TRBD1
CASTLTGDEKLFF
TGTGCCAGCACATTGACAGGGGATGAAAAACTGTTTTTT
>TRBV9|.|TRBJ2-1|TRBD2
CASSDPGTSGVYEQFF
TGTGCCAGCAGCGACCCCGGGACTAGCGGGGTATATGAGCAGTTCTTC
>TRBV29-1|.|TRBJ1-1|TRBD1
CSVEGDRATEAFF
TGCAGCGTTGAAGGTGACAGGGCAACAGAAGCTTTCTTT
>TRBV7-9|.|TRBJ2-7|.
CASSLDGHETYEQYF
TGTGCCAGCAGCTTAGATGGTCACGAGACCTACGAGCAGTACTTC
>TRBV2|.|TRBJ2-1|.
CASTGVFGNEQFF
TGTGCCAGCACGGGGGTTTTTGGCAATGAGCAGTTCTTC
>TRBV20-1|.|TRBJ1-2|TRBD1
CSASRTGGNYGYTF
TGCAGTGCTAGTCGAACAGGGGGTAACTATGGCTACACCTTC
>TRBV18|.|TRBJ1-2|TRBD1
CASSPGTGSDYGYTF
TGTGCCAGCTCACCAGGGACAGGGTCGGACTATGGCTACACCTTC
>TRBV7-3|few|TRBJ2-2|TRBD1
CASSLRPGQGAAGELFF
TGTGCCAGCAGCTTAAGACCGGGACAGGGGGCAGCCGGGGAGCTGTTTTTT
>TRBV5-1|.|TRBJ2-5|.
CASTYVGSQETQYF
TGCGCCAGCACGTACGTGGGCAGCCAAGAGACCCAGTACTTC
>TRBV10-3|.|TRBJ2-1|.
CATTGGRAEQFF
TGTGCCACCACTGGGGGCCGGGCTGAGCAGTTCTTC
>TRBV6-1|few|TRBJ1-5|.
CASSDYDQPQHF
TGTGCCAGCAGTGATTATGATCAGCCCCAGCATTTT